One and the same sample provided the 19 T cell receptor beta chains below, sequenced in a study of cytomegalovirus exposure and HLA in healthy donors. The PCR ran on 60 Vbeta and 13 Jbeta primers. TCRdb keeps only in-frame clones here, not all; method: immunoSEQ multiplex PCR. The data hold approximately 170,000 clones, with around three quarters observed a single time. The specimen sequenced was PBMCs. All receptors come from a woman aged 40 to 50 in good health and CMV-seronegative.

V usage is TRBV5-1 and J usage is TRBJ2-7, with 9 nucleotides matching TRBD1. V shed 4 bases and J 6 bases; nucleotides not matched to a gene: 14. The germline gives CDR1 SGHRS, CDR2 YFSETQ. This CDR3 has 16 residues. CDR3 nucleotide sequence: TGCGCCAGCAGCCTATCTGCCTGGACAGGGGTAAGCGAGCAGTACTTC. Its translation is CASSLSAWTGVSEQYF.

The J gene is TRBJ1-4, the V gene TRBV7-2; D is perhaps TRBD1 (6 bases). The germline V gene has CDR1 SGHTA and CDR2 FQGNSA. This CDR3 comprises 14 residues. Trimming shortened V by 5 bases and J by 10 bases, and 17 bases separated the two germline ends. DNA for the CDR3: TGTGCCAGCAGCCTTGGACAGACTTCTGGAAAACTGTTTTTT. It specifies CASSLGQTSGKLFF.

The genes are TRBV7-9 and TRBJ1-2, with a possible D match to TRBD1 (6 bases). V was cut by 5 bases and J by 6 bases, with 19 bases left in between. Germline lookup yields CDR1 SEHNR and CDR2 FQNEAQ (reference sequence). The CDR3 has 15 residues. DNA for the CDR3: TGTGCCAGCAGCGCGTCTTCGGGGGGGCAGGATGGCTACACCTTC. Translating gives CASSASSGGQDGYTF.

This clone has a handful of counts. The chain is built from TRBV15 and TRBJ1-2; maybe TRBD1 (5 bases). Trimming pared 3 bases from V and 2 bases from J, leaving 7 bases between. Germline CDR1 LNHNV, CDR2 YYDKDF (reference sequence). The CDR3 length is 13 residues. The CDR3 spells CATSSAGNYGYTF. In DNA form, the CDR3 reads TGTGCCACCAGCAGTGCAGGGAACTATGGCTACACCTTC.

This clone came up a few times. The chain employs TRBV6-5 and TRBJ1-2, with D unclear. This CDR3 spans 13 amino acids. Between the trimmed V and J ends, which lost 4 bases and 4 bases, there was a span of 10 bases. Germline-derived CDR1 and CDR2 are MNHEY and SVGAGI. The CDR3 nucleotides are TGTGCCAGCAGTTCCCCTAATACCTATGGCTACACCTTC. It is translated as CASSSPNTYGYTF.

This rearrangement joins TRBV28 to TRBJ2-7; a weak D match, TRBD1 (5 bases). There are 10 residues in the CDR3. Deletions cut 5 bases from V and 9 bases from J, with 8 bases between. Germline V gives CDR1 MDHEN, CDR2 SYDVKM. In DNA form, the CDR3 reads TGTGCCAGCAGTCGGACATTGCAGTACTTC. Its translation is CASSRTLQYF.

This chain connects TRBV30 to TRBJ1-2, with D maybe TRBD1 (6 bases). There are 17 residues in the CDR3. Germline CDR1 and CDR2: GTSNPN and SVGIG (reference sequence). Trimming took 0 bases from V and 0 from J, leaving 17 bases between them. This CDR3 is CAWSVLGQLLSNYGYTF. The CDR3 nucleotides are TGTGCCTGGAGTGTCCTTGGACAGCTCCTCTCTAACTATGGCTACACCTTC.

This clone was seen just once. CDR3: CASRDRGSTNEKLFF. The CDR3 DNA follows: TGTGCCAGCCGGGACAGGGGGTCAACTAATGAAAAACTGTTTTTT. The chain has TRBV6-5 and TRBJ1-4; TRBD1 matches at 11 bases. Losses at the gene ends were 8 bases for V and 0 bases for J; bases not matched to a gene: 2. The CDR3 sequence is 15 residues long. Germline V CDR1 and CDR2: MNHEY, SVGAGI.

The chain combines TRBV27 with TRBJ1-2; no clear D gene. Germline CDR1 is MNHEY and CDR2 is SMNVEV (reference sequence). Trimming shortened V by 4 bases and J by 4 bases, and 10 bases separated the two germline ends. The CDR3 is 13 amino acids. Here the CDR3 reads CASSSLLFYGYTF. The DNA of the CDR3 is TGTGCCAGCAGTTCTCTCCTCTTCTATGGCTACACCTTC.

The chain links TRBV7-9 to TRBJ1-2; D is unclear. The CDR3 loop spans 12 amino acids. Germline CDR1 is SEHNR and CDR2 is FQNEAQ (reference sequence). The V end was cut by 5 bases, the J end by 5 bases, with 9 bases between. In DNA, the CDR3 is TGTGCCAGCAGCACGGACTTATATGGCTACACCTTC. As protein: CASSTDLYGYTF.

This clone was seen more than once but under ten times. The junction shows a germline mismatch at one end, possibly a read error. The chain has TRBV12-5 and TRBJ2-7; 7 bases fit TRBD1. Germline V gives CDR1 LGHNT, CDR2 FRNRAP. The CDR3 length is 12 residues. Written as DNA, the CDR3 is TGTGCTAGTGGTTTAGGACAGGACGAACAGTACTTC. Amino acid sequence: CASGLGQDEQYF. The full variable domain, its missing parts supplied by reference TRBV12-5 and TRBJ2-7, is DARVTQTPRHKVTEMGQEVTMRCQPILGHNTVFWYRQTMMQGLELLAYFRNRAPLDDSGMPKDRFSAEMPDATLATLKIQPSEPRDSAVYFCASGLGQDEQYFGPGTRLTVT.

This chain uses TRBV6-5 with TRBJ2-7; TRBD1 matches 10 bases. The CDR3 extends over 14 amino acids. Germline lookup yields CDR1 MNHEY and CDR2 SVGAGI. With 2 bases clipped from V and 4 bases from J, the junction kept 2 bases outside the gene matches. The CDR3 reads CASSYGQGGYEQYF. The CDR3, as DNA: TGTGCCAGCAGTTACGGACAGGGGGGATACGAGCAGTACTTC.

This clone was detected a few times. The chain employs TRBV30 and TRBJ2-3, with D possibly matching TRBD2 (6 bases). The CDR3 runs 14 residues. Germline V gene lookup returns CDR1 GTSNPN and CDR2 SVGIG (reference sequence). V was pared by 3 bases and J by 2 bases, with 12 bases between. The CDR3 spells CAWSPGTYTDTQYF. Here the CDR3 DNA reads TGTGCCTGGAGCCCCGGGACTTACACAGATACGCAGTATTTT.

The chain combines TRBV9 with TRBJ2-7, with 10 bases that match TRBD2. Unmatched junction bases numbered 4, after V lost 3 bases and J lost 1 base. Germline values: CDR1 SGDLS, CDR2 YYNGEE. CDR3 length: 15 residues. In DNA form, the CDR3 reads TGTGCCAGCAGCGGGGGGACTAGCGTATCCTACGAGCAGTACTTC. This translates into CASSGGTSVSYEQYF.

The V call is TRBV6-1, the J call TRBJ1-4; 10 bases line up with TRBD1. Germline V gene lookup returns CDR1 MNHNS and CDR2 SASEGT. Trimming removed 3 bases from V and 4 bases from J; junction bases left unmatched: 11. CDR3 length: 18 amino acids. The CDR3 coding sequence is TGTGCCAGCAGTGACCTGGACAGGGGGATCGGGAGTAATGAAAAACTGTTTTTT. Protein sequence: CASSDLDRGIGSNEKLFF.

As to this clone: Other nucleotide sequences in the sample specify the same CDR3. The CDR3 loop is CASSLGTGGTGELFF. The DNA for the CDR3 is TGCGCCAGCAGCTTGGGGACAGGGGGAACCGGGGAGCTGTTTTTT. V gene TRBV5-1 combines with J gene TRBJ2-2; 10 bases are a match to TRBD1. J gave up 5 bases and V 0 bases, and 1 base lay outside the gene matches. Germline CDR1 SGHRS, CDR2 YFSETQ. The CDR3 has 15 residues.

The chain is built from TRBV5-8 and TRBJ2-1, with TRBD2 matching over 11 bases. The germline gives CDR1 SGHTS, CDR2 YDEGEE. The CDR3 is 15 amino acids. V lost 6 bases to trimming and J lost 4 bases; unmatched junction nucleotides: 6. The CDR3 nucleotides are TGTGCCAGCAACCCAGGGACTAGCGGTTACAATGAGCAGTTCTTC. This sequence encodes CASNPGTSGYNEQFF.

The V and J genes are TRBV28 and TRBJ2-7; 13 bases are shared with TRBD2. Germline CDR1 MDHEN, CDR2 SYDVKM. The trim removed 7 bases at V and 2 bases at J, leaving 5 bases unmatched. This CDR3 region has 15 residues. Written as DNA, the CDR3 is TGTGCCAGCAATCCACTAGCGGGAGGGCCCTACGAGCAGTACTTC. As protein: CASNPLAGGPYEQYF.

The chain links TRBV9 to TRBJ2-3; D unclear. Trimming removed 0 bases at V and 4 bases at J, with 12 bases between. The CDR3 contains 15 residues. The V gene's germline CDR1 is SGDLS and CDR2 YYNGEE. The CDR3 coding sequence is TGTGCCAGCAGCGTAGGAAGTTTGAGCTCAGATACGCAGTATTTT. Translated: CASSVGSLSSDTQYF. Filled out from reference TRBV9 and TRBJ2-3, the complete variable domain reads DSGVTQTPKHLITATGQRVTLRCSPRSGDLSVYWYQQSLDQGLQFLIQYYNGEERAKGNILERFSAQQFPDLHSELNLSSLELGDSALYFCASSVGSLSSDTQYFGPGTRLTVL.